This record looks at one TCR beta chain sequence and its context. Its antigen remains undetermined. The record has no base qualities; no much larger clone is one base away. From the germline V gene, CDR1 is MNHEY and CDR2 is SVGAGI. Spanning cysteine to phenylalanine, the CDR3 consists of 15 amino acids. Only CDR3 DNA is held: 45 bases, read in frame from base 1. V is trimmed back by 5 bases and J by 0 bases, and the junction contains 6 bases that no gene match accounts for. This entry comes from a study of T cell responses to AZD1222 COVID-19 vaccine (dated by TCRdb to about 2021). Regarding the complete study: AZD1222 recipients with second doses at about 4 weeks or about 12 weeks were pooled, because spike-specific TCR depth and breadth did not differ between schedules. Trial participants were enrolled by age into subgroups of 18-55, 56-69 and 70-plus years, and roughly 160, 29 and 62 TCR-sequenced participants, respectively, were included in these subgroups. A total of just over 230 trial participants underwent TCR sequencing, of whom 207 had received two doses of AZD1222 and around 25 had received two doses of the MenACWY control vaccine. The paper as a whole reports these results and caveats: CD4 TCRs associated with the vaccine covered the entire spike protein, and the dominant responses were in regions 160-218 and 743-854. Only five to seven AZD1222 recipients were SARS-CoV-2 seropositive at baseline, limiting conclusions about previously exposed vaccinees. Reportedly, almost half of the unique spike-specific TCRs recognized epitopes lying outside the regions that are mutated in the B.1.351 and B.1.1.7 variants. Because no day 14 peak-response samples were available, repertoires were characterized only after the peak T cell response. In the small 56-69-year group, the increase in depth fell short of significance, most likely because of low power. Participants were mostly white British, with more females than males. The authors suggested clonal diversity may have been underestimated. After two AZD1222 doses, both the breadth and the depth of spike-specific TCRs were significantly higher than at day 0 and than in MenACWY recipients.

The CDR3 regions of human TCRbeta chains were analyzed by immunosequencing. The authors' analysis ran thus. TCRs in the repertoires were compared against a reference library of SARS-CoV-2-specific TCRs that had been generated with the MIRA antigen-specificity platform. Breadth was defined as the fraction of unique TCRs that were SARS-CoV-2-associated. Depth was defined as the fraction of total T cells that were SARS-CoV-2-associated. Using the MIRA data, every spike-specific TCR was mapped to the spike region that the TCR reacted to and assigned to either a CD4 or a CD8 class. Log10-transformed breadth and depth values were compared by one-way ANOVA with Sidak's multiple comparisons tests. This immuneACCESS table, as held by TCRdb, lists in-frame sequences with V and J called but not all clones. Of the missing ones, under half trace to an unresolved V gene in checked studies; the others have no known cause. V and J calls and clone size are those listed in that table; D and trimming were worked out from the DNA. This sample is represented by approximately 150,000 clones; under 95% of them were singletons. Of the sample, around 1.3% falls within the top ten clones.

The meaning of the sample's time point label: baseline before first vaccination. Vaccinee samples came from UK trials COV001 and COV002, including a single-blind randomized controlled phase 2/3 trial of AZD1222 (ChAdOx1 nCoV-19) in healthy adults. For TCRbeta chain sequencing, PBMC samples from trial participants were taken at day 0 and at day 28 after the second dose. Sequenced material: peripheral blood, taken on day 0 of AZD1222 vaccination. The rearrangement joined TRBV6-5 to TRBJ1-1, with 7 bases aligning to TRBD1. The source of this sequence is an adult in good health. The DNA reads as follows: TGTGCCAGCAGTCCCAGACAGGGCCTGAACACTGAAGCTTTCTTT. Its protein product is CASSPRQGLNTEAFF.